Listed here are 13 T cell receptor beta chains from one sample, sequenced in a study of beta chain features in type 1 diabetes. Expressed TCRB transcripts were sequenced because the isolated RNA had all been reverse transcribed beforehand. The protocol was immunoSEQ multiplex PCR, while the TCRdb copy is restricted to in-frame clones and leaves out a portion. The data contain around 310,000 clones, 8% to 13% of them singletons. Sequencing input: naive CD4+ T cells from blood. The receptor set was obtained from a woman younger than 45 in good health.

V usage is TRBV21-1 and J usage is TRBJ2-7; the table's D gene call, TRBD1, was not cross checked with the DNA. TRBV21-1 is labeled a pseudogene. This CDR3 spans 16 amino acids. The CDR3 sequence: CASSNPGQHRSYEQYF. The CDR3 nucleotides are TGTGCCAGCAGCAATCCGGGACAGCATAGATCCTACGAGCAGTACTTC.

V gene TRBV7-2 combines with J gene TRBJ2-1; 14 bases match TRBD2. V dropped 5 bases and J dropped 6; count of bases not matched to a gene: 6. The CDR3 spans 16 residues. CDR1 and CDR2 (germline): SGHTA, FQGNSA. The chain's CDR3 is CASSETSGRARNEQFF. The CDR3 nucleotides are TGTGCCAGCAGCGAGACTAGCGGGAGGGCCCGCAATGAGCAGTTCTTC.

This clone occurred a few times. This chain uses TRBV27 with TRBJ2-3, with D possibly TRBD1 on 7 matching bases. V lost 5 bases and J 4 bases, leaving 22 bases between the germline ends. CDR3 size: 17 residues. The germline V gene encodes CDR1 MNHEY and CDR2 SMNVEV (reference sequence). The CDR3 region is CASSPLQGRDGADTQYF. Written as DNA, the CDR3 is TGTGCCAGCAGTCCCTTACAGGGGCGGGACGGGGCAGATACGCAGTATTTT.

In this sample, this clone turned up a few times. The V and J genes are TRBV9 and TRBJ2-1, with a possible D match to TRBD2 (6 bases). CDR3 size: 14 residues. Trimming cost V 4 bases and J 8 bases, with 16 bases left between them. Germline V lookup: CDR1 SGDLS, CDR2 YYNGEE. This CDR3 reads CASSPPSPSDEQFF. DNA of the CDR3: TGTGCCAGCAGCCCCCCCTCCCCTAGCGATGAGCAGTTCTTC.

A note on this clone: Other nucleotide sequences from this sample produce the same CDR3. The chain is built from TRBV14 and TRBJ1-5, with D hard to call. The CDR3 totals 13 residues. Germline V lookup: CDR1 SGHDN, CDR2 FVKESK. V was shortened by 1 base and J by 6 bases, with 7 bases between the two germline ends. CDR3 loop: CASSQVAGQPQHF. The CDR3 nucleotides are TGTGCCAGCAGCCAAGTAGCCGGTCAGCCCCAGCATTTT. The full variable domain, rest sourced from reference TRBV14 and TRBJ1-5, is EAGVTQFPSHSVIEKGQTVTLRCDPISGHDNLYWYRRVMGKEIKFLLHFVKESKQDESGMPNNRFLAERTGGTYSTLKVQPAELEDSGVYFCASSQVAGQPQHFGDGTRLSIL.

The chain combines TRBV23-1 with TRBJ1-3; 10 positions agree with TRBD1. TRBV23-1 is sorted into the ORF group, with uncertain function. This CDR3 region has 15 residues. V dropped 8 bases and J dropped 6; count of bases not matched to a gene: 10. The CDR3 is CASDPGQGCLNTIYF. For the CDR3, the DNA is TGCGCCAGCGACCCGGGACAGGGGTGCCTAAACACCATATATTTT.

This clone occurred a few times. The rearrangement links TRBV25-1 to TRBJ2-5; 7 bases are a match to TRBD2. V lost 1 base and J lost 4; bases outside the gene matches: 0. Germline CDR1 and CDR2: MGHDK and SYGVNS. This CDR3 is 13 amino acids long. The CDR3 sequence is CASSESGGETQYF. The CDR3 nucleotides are TGTGCCAGCAGTGAATCGGGGGGAGAGACCCAGTACTTC.

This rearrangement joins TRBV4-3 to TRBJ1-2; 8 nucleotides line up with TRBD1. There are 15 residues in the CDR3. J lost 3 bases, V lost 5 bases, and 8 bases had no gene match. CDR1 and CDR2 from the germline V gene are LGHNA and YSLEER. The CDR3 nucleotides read TGCGCCAGCAGCTATTCGGACAGGGAACACTATGGCTACACCTTC. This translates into CASSYSDREHYGYTF.

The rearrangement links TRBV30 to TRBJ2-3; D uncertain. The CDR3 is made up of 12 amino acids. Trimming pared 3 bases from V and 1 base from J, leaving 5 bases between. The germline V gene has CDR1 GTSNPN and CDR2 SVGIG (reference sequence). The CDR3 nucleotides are TGTGCCTGGAGCTATCGCACAGATACGCAGTATTTT. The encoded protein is CAWSYRTDTQYF.

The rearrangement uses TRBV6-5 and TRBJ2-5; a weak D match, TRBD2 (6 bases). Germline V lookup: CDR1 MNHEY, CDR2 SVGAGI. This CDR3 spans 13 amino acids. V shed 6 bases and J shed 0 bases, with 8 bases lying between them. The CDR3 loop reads CASSGDYQETQYF. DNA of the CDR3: TGTGCCAGCAGCGGGGACTACCAAGAGACCCAGTACTTC.

The CDR3 spells CASSRLADTSTDTQYF. CDR3 bases: TGCGCCAGCAGCCGGCTGGCGGATACTAGCACAGATACGCAGTATTTT. The genes are TRBV4-3 and TRBJ2-3; D is uncertain. Germline-derived CDR1 and CDR2 are LGHNA and YSLEER. V lost 4 bases, J lost 0 bases, and 14 bases lay in between. The CDR3 spans 16 residues.

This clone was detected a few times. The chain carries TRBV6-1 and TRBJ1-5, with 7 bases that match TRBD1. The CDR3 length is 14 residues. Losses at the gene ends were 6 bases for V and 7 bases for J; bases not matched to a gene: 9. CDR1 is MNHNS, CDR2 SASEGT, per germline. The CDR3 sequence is CASRPTGTGQPQHF. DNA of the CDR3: TGTGCCAGCAGGCCGACAGGGACCGGACAGCCCCAGCATTTT.

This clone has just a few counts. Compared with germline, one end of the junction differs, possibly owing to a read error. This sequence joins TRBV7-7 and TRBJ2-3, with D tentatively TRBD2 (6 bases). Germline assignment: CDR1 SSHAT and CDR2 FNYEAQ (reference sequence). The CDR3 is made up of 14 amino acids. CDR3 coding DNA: TGTGCTAGCAGCCCAGGAGGGCCTCAAGATACGCAGTATTTT. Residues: CASSPGGPQDTQYF.